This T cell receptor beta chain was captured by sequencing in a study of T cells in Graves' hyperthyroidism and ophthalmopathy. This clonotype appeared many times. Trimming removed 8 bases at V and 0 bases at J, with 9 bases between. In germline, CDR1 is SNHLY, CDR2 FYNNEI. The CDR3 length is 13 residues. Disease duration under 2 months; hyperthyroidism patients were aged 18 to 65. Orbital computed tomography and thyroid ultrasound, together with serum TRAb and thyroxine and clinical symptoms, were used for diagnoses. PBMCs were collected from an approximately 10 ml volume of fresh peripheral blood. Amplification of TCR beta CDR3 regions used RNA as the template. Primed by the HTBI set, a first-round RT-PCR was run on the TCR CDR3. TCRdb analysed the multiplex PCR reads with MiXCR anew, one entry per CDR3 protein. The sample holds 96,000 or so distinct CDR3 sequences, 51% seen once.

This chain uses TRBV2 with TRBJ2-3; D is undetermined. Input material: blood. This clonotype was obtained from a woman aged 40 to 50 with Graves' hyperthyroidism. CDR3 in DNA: TGTGCCAGCTACTCCGACAGCACAGATACGCAGTATTTT. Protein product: CASYSDSTDTQYF.